This T cell receptor beta chain was captured by sequencing in a study of T cell responses to AZD1222 COVID-19 vaccine. Study results and caveats: Variant regions that are unmutated are reportedly the target of nearly half of spike-specific TCRs. White British people made up most donors, females outnumbered males, and clonal diversity was possibly underestimated. Increases in Spike-specific TCR breadth and depth were seen after two AZD1222 doses. Along spike, vaccine-associated CD4 TCRs were found throughout, with dominance at 160-218 and 743-854.

Details on this clone: Its antigen is currently unknown.

The ends were cut back, 5 bases at V and 3 bases at J, with 10 bases in the middle. Germline CDR1 SGHTA, CDR2 FQGTGA. The CDR3 extends over 13 amino acids. Method: immunoSEQ multiplex PCR; TCRdb's copy keeps in-frame clones and lacks some. The sample includes roughly 160,000 clones, under 95% of them seen just once. The sequence derives from an adult in good health. Sequencing used peripheral blood, obtained on day 0 of MenACWY control vaccination. The chain uses TRBV7-3 and TRBJ1-2; D unresolved. The CDR3 sequence: CASSQGPDYGYTF. CDR3 DNA sequence: TGTGCCAGCAGCCAAGGGCCAGACTATGGCTACACCTTC.